This T cell receptor (beta chain) stems from a study of identifying expanded T cells in peripheral blood. This CDR3 has 15 amino acids. Germline loops: CDR1 LNHDA, CDR2 SQIVND (reference sequence). Study results and caveats: Across healthy donors, higher total template counts meant significantly greater roughly 2-week count variance. Differentially abundant clones: about 1.2 between replicates, about 17 at 2 to 3 weeks, less than 20 at four.

Produced via immunoSEQ multiplex PCR; TCRdb's table is partial and in-frame only. Among roughly 86,000 clones listed, approximately 81% were seen once. Points on this clone: Its antigen is unknown.

During the collection period, no donor immune events like infections were recorded. This chain joins TRBV19 and TRBJ2-5; 10 nucleotides line up with TRBD1. TRBJ2-7 explains the end of the DNA better; the J call may be wrong. The TCR was taken from a person between 18 and 69 years old in good health. Sequenced input: blood. CDR3 in DNA: TGTGCCAGTAGTCCCCGGGACAGGGGAATCTACGAGCAGTACTTC. Amino acids: CASSPRDRGIYEQYF.